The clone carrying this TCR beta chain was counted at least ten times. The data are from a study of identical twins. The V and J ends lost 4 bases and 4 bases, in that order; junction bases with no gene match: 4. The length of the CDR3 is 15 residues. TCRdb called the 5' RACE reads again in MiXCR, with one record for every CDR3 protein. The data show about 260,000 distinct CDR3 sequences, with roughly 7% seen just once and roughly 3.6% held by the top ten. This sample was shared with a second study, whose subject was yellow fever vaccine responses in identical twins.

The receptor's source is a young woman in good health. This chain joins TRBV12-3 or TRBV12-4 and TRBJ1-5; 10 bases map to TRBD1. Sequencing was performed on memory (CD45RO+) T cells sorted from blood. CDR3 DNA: TGTGCCAGCAGTTACTGGACAGGGGGGAATCAGCCCCAGCATTTT. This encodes CASSYWTGGNQPQHF.